This TCR beta chain was captured in a study of blood T cell repertoires in COVID-19. Whole-study context: T cells, B-cell-depleted T cells, or PBMCs provided the cDNA or gDNA that served as material.

Those enrolled, adults aged roughly 18 to 89 years, came from about two dozen US areas. Recovered Cohort 3 donors showed two negative PCRs, clearance, or symptom resolution. Study processing details: Estimated nucleated cell counts came from reference gene primer amplification. The protocol was immunoSEQ multiplex PCR, while the TCRdb copy is restricted to in-frame clones and leaves out a portion. The V and J calls and clone size are taken from that table; D and trimming were inferred from the DNA. This repertoire shows about 240,000 clones, approximately 90% found once; its top ten account for roughly 8.6%. V was pared by 1 base and J by 1 base, with 14 bases between. This CDR3 is 17 amino acids long. In germline, CDR1 is MGHRA, CDR2 YSYEKL.

The specimen was PBMCs or T cells enriched from blood (not recorded which). The V gene is TRBV4-1, the J gene TRBJ1-3; possible D gene TRBD1, 5 bases. This receptor was obtained from a man in his forties who had recovered from COVID-19. In DNA, the CDR3 is TGCGCCAGCAGCCAAGGACCGCAGGGATCTTCTGGAAACACCATATATTTT. It yields the protein CASSQGPQGSSGNTIYF.